These T cell receptor beta chains were read from a single sample in a study of T cell changes during pregnancy in multiple sclerosis. The table came from immunoSEQ multiplex PCR; TCRdb's copy has only in-frame clones and leaves some out. The sample includes some 80,000 clones, approximately 88% of them seen just once. The specimen was peripheral blood, collected in the first trimester of pregnancy. The receptors were sampled from a female donor in good health, enrolled as a control in a pregnancy study. CDR3s include the opening cysteine and the closing phenylalanine or tryptophan. D genes are given only for firm matches. Size is stated for part of the rows, as once, few or many counts, or as a class when the clone is expanded.

J,size,D,length,V,DNA,CDR3
TRBJ2-2,.,.,14,TRBV5-6,TGTGCCAGCAGCCTCGTAATCGTCACCGGGGAGCTGTTTTTT,CASSLVIVTGELFF
TRBJ1-4,.,.,16,TRBV19,TGTGCCAGTAGGACCCCGGGGGTGGGAACTAATGAAAAACTGTTTTTT,CASRTPGVGTNEKLFF
TRBJ1-2,.,.,13,TRBV5-1,TGCGCCAGCAGCTTGAGACAGGCCTATGGCTACACCTTC,CASSLRQAYGYTF
TRBJ1-3,.,TRBD1,15,TRBV6-5,TGTGCCAGCAGACAGGGACAGTCCTCTGGAAACACCATATATTTT,CASRQGQSSGNTIYF
TRBJ1-1,once,.,13,TRBV6-1,TGTGCCAGCACCCTGCACGGGGGAACTGAAGCTTTCTTT,CASTLHGGTEAFF
TRBJ2-3,once,TRBD1,15,TRBV28,TGTGCCAGCAGTTTCTATGGACAGGAGGCAGATACGCAGTATTTT,CASSFYGQEADTQYF
TRBJ1-6,.,.,13,TRBV11-3,TGTGCCAGCAGCTTAGATCGAACAGGCAGCCTCCACTTT,CASSLDRTGSLHF
TRBJ2-3,once,TRBD1,16,TRBV6-4,TGTGCCAGCAGGACAGGGACAGGGGGTAACACAGATACGCAGTATTTT,CASRTGTGGNTDTQYF
TRBJ1-5,.,.,12,TRBV28,TGTGCCAGTCAGGGGAGCAATCAGCCCCAGCATTTT,CASQGSNQPQHF
TRBJ1-1,.,.,16,TRBV28,TGTGCCAGCAGTTCTTCACAGGTATTAAGGAACACTGAAGCTTTCTTT,CASSSSQVLRNTEAFF
TRBJ1-2,.,TRBD1,16,TRBV7-2,TGTGCCAGCAGCTTAGACTCCGGACAGGGGGCGCGCGGCTACACCTTC,CASSLDSGQGARGYTF
TRBJ1-5,few,TRBD1,15,TRBV27,TGTGCCAGCAGCAGGGGGCCCTATAGCAATCAGCCCCAGCATTTT,CASSRGPYSNQPQHF
TRBJ2-2,many,.,14,TRBV6-5,TGTGCCAGCAGGGGACGGGGGGCGGCCGGGGAGCTGTTTTTT,CASRGRGAAGELFF
TRBJ2-1,.,TRBD2,15,TRBV7-9,TGTGCCAGCAGCTTCGTGGCGGGGGGGCCTGGTGAGCAGTTCTTC,CASSFVAGGPGEQFF
TRBJ1-1,once,TRBD1,14,TRBV5-1,TGCGCCAGCAGCTTGGGACAGGGGGCAACTGAAGCTTTCTTT,CASSLGQGATEAFF
TRBJ2-3,.,.,16,TRBV10-1,TGCGCCAGCAGTGAGTCTCGGGGTCTCGGCACAGATACGCAGTATTTT,CASSESRGLGTDTQYF
TRBJ1-4,.,.,14,TRBV28,TGTGCCAGCAGTCCCCGACAGCTAAATGAAAAACTGTTTTTT,CASSPRQLNEKLFF
TRBJ2-3,.,.,14,TRBV7-2,TGTGCCAGCAGCTTGACAACTAGCACAGATACGCAGTATTTT,CASSLTTSTDTQYF
TRBJ1-5,.,.,16,TRBV28,TGTGCCAGCAGTCCCCACGTCGGACAGAACAATCAGCCCCAGCATTTT,CASSPHVGQNNQPQHF
TRBJ2-7,.,.,13,TRBV7-7,TGTGCCAGCAGCTCGGGTCCGTCGGGCGAGCAGTACTTC,CASSSGPSGEQYF
TRBJ2-3,.,TRBD2,16,TRBV5-1,TGCGCCAGCAGCCTGGATAGCGGGGGGGCTTCAGATACGCAGTATTTT,CASSLDSGGASDTQYF
TRBJ2-3,once,.,14,TRBV7-9,TGTGCCAGCAGCCCACGGGGGATCACAGATACGCAGTATTTT,CASSPRGITDTQYF
TRBJ1-4,once,TRBD1,17,TRBV7-6,TGTGCCAGCAGCTTAGCGTTACCGGGACAGGGGCGTGAAAAACTGTTTTTT,CASSLALPGQGREKLFF
TRBJ2-7,once,.,13,TRBV19,TGTGCCAGTAGTAAGGGGCGGACCTACGAGCAGTACTTC,CASSKGRTYEQYF
TRBJ1-1,.,.,14,TRBV5-8,TGTGCCAGCAGCTTGTTGCCGGGGAACACTGAAGCTTTCTTT,CASSLLPGNTEAFF
TRBJ1-2,.,.,14,TRBV5-4,TGTGCCAGCAGCTTGGGGGCCGGAGGCTATGGCTACACCTTC,CASSLGAGGYGYTF
TRBJ2-7,.,.,13,TRBV7-8,TGTGCCAGCAGCTTACGGGACATATACGAGCAGTACTTC,CASSLRDIYEQYF
TRBJ2-1,.,TRBD1,13,TRBV6-1,TGTGCCAGCCCAAGGGACAGCCGAAATGAGCAGTTCTTC,CASPRDSRNEQFF
TRBJ1-3,.,.,13,TRBV4-1,TGCGCCAGCAGCCAAGGCGAGGGAAACACCATATATTTT,CASSQGEGNTIYF
TRBJ2-2,.,TRBD1,15,TRBV7-2,TGTGCCAGCAGCCCGCGGACAGGGAACACCGGGGAGCTGTTTTTT,CASSPRTGNTGELFF
TRBJ1-3,.,TRBD1,15,TRBV10-3,TGTGCCATCTCACCAGGGGGACTCTCTGGAAACACCATATATTTT,CAISPGGLSGNTIYF
TRBJ2-1,many,TRBD2,15,TRBV6-4,TGTGCCAGCAGTGACTCTAGCGGGGGGGCCAATGAGCAGTTCTTC,CASSDSSGGANEQFF
TRBJ2-7,.,TRBD1,14,TRBV9,TGTGCCAGCAGCATCACAGGGGGCCCCTACGAGCAGTACTTC,CASSITGGPYEQYF
TRBJ1-1,few,.,13,TRBV27,TGTGCCAGCAGTTTAAGAGAGAACACTGAAGCTTTCTTT,CASSLRENTEAFF
TRBJ2-1,.,.,17,TRBV15,TGTGCCACCAGCAGAGGGGGCCTGACCAGCTCCTACAATGAGCAGTTCTTC,CATSRGGLTSSYNEQFF
TRBJ2-7,.,TRBD1,14,TRBV4-1,TGCGCCAGCAGCCACCGACAGGGGGCCTACGAGCAGTACTTC,CASSHRQGAYEQYF
TRBJ1-2,.,.,13,TRBV6-1,TGTGCCAGTAAAATGCGGGGTAACTATGGCTACACCTTC,CASKMRGNYGYTF
TRBJ2-7,.,TRBD1,16,TRBV5-1,TGCGCCAGCAGCAAACTCGGACAGGGCTTTCCCTACGAGCAGTACTTC,CASSKLGQGFPYEQYF
TRBJ2-7,.,TRBD1,15,TRBV7-2,TGTGCCAGCACCACGGGTGGGACAGGGTCCTACGAGCAGTACTTC,CASTTGGTGSYEQYF
TRBJ1-1,.,TRBD1,16,TRBV4-1,TGCGCCAGCAGCCAAGACGGACAGGGTGGGTACACTGAAGCTTTCTTT,CASSQDGQGGYTEAFF